This T cell receptor beta chain was profiled in a study of cytomegalovirus exposure and HLA in healthy donors. Across the study: An early data release held some 85 million unique TCRs from HLA-typed donors.

V lost 3 bases, J lost 7 bases, and 19 bases lay in between. The CDR3 is 15 amino acids. CDR1 is SGHDT, CDR2 YYEEEE, per germline. General study findings and limits: TCR beta chains numbering about 160 were designated cytomegalovirus-associated. A later analysis revealed that TCR association rates differed between HLA loci, peaking at DRB1 and bottoming out at HLA-C.

This clone was observed a handful of times. The antigen is unknown. The PCR ran on 60 Vbeta and 13 Jbeta primers. Source study methods: Approximately 11 million of around 85 million unique TCR beta chains were shared, per a later count. Sequencing used immunoSEQ multiplex PCR; TCRdb keeps in-frame clones, though not all of them. D and trimming were read from the DNA, whereas the V and J calls and clone size are those reported in that table. The repertoire holds some 110,000 clones, with 82% as singletons. Material for sequencing was PBMCs. This clonotype originated in a man in his forties or fifties in good health and CMV-seronegative. This chain uses TRBV5-6 with TRBJ1-1; possible D gene TRBD1, 5 bases. The CDR3 bases are TGTGCCAGCAGCTCTGCCGGGGGGGTCTTGGTTGAAGCTTTCTTT. It translates to CASSSAGGVLVEAFF.